This T cell receptor (beta chain) was recovered during a study of T cell responses to AZD1222 COVID-19 vaccine. Whole-study context: The analysis combined second doses at about 4 or about 12 weeks.

The repertoire was sequenced with immunoSEQ multiplex PCR; TCRdb's copy has only in-frame clones and lacks some. The sample lists 59,000 or so clones, around 84% occurring once. Sequencing used peripheral blood, obtained on day 0 of AZD1222 vaccination. This clonotype was sampled from an adult in good health.

The CDR3 loop reads CASSFGFSGTPHEQYF. The CDR3 DNA is TGTGCCAGCAGCTTTGGGTTTAGCGGGACGCCCCACGAGCAGTACTTC. V usage is TRBV7-9 and J usage is TRBJ2-7; 8 nucleotides match TRBD2. The CDR3 spans 16 residues. Germline V gene sequence: CDR1 SEHNR, CDR2 FQNEAQ (reference sequence). With V trimmed by 3 bases and J by 5 bases, 12 bases remained unmatched.